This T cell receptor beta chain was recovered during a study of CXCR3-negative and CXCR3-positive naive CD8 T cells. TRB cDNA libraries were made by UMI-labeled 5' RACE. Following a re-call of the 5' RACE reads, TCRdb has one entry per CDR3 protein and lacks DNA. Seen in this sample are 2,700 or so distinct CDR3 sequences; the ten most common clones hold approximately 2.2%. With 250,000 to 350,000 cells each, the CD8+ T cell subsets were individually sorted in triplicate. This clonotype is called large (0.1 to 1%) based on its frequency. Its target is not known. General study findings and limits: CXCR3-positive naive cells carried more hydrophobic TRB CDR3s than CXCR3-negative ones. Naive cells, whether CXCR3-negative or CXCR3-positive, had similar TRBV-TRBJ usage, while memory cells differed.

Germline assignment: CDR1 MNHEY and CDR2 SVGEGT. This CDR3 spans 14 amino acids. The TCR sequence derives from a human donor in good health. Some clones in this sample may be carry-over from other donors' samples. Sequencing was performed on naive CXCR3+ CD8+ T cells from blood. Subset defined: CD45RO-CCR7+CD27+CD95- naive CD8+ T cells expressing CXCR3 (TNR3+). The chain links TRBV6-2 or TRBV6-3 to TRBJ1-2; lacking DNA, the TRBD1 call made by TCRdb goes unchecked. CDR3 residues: CASSGSDGKSGYTF.